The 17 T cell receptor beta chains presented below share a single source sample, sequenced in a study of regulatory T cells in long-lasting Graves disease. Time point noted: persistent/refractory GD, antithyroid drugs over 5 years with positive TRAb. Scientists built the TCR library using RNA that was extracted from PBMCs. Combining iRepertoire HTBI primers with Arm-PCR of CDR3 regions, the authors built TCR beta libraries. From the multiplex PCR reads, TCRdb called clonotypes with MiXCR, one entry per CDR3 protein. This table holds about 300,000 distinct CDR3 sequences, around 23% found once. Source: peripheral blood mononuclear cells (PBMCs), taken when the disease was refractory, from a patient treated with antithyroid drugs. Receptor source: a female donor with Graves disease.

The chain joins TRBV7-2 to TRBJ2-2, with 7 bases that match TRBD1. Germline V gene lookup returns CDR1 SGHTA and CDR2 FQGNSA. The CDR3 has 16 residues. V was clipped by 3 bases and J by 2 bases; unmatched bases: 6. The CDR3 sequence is CASSFRQGLNTGELFF. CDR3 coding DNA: TGTGCCAGCAGCTTCCGACAGGGCCTAAACACCGGGGAGCTGTTTTTT.

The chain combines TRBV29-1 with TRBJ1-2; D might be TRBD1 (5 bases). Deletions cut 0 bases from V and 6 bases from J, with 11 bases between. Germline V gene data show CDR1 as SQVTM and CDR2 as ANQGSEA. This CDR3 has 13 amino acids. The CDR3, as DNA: TGCAGCGTTGAAGATCCGGGGCGGGATGGCTACACCTTC. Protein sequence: CSVEDPGRDGYTF.

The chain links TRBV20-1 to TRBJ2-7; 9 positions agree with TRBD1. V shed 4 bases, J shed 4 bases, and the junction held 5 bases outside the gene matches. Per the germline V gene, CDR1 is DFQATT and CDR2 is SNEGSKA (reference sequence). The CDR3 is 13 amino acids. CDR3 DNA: TGCAGTGCTACAGACAGGGGGTGGTACGAGCAGTACTTC. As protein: CSATDRGWYEQYF.

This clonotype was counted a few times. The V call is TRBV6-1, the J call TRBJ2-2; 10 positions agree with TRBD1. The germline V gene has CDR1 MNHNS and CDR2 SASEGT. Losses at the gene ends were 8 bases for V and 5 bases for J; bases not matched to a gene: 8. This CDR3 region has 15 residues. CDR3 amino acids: CASVTRTGGTGELFF. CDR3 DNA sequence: TGTGCCAGCGTAACCCGGACAGGGGGGACCGGGGAGCTGTTTTTT.

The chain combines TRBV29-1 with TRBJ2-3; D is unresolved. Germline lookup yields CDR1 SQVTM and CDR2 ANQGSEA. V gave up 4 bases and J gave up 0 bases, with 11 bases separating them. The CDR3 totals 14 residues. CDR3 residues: CSVVSGSSTDTQYF. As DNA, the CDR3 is TGCAGCGTTGTAAGTGGTTCTAGCACAGATACGCAGTATTTT.

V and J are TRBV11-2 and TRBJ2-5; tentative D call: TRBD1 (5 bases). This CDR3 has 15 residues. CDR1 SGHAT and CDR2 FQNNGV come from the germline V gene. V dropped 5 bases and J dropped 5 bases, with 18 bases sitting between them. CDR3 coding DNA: TGTGCCAGCAGCCCACGATCGGGCTCAGGGGAGACCCAGTACTTC. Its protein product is CASSPRSGSGETQYF.

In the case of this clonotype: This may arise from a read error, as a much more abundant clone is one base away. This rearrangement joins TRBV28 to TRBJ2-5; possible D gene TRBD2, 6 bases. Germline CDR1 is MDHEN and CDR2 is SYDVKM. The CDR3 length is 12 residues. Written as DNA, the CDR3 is TGTGCCAGCAGTCACCTAGGGAGGACCCAGTGCTTC. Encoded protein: CASSHLGRTQCF.

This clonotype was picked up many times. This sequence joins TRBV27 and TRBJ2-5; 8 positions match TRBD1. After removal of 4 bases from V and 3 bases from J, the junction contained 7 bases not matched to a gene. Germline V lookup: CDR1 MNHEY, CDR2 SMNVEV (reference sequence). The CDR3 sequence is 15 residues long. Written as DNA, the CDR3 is TGTGCCAGCAGTTCCCCCCAGACAGGGGAAGAGACCCAGTACTTC. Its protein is CASSSPQTGEETQYF.

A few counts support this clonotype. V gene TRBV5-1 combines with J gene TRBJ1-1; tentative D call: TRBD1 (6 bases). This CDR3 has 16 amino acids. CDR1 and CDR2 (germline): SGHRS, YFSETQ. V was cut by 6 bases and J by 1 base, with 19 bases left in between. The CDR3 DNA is TGCGCCAGCAAGTTACAGGGAGGGTTGTCGAACACTGAAGCTTTCTTT. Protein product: CASKLQGGLSNTEAFF.

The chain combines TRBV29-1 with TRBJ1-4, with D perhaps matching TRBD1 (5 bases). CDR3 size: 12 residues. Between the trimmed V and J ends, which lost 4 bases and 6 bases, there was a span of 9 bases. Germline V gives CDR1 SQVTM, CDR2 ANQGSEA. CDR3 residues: CSVGQGYEKLFF. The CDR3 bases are TGCAGCGTTGGGCAGGGTTATGAAAAACTGTTTTTT.

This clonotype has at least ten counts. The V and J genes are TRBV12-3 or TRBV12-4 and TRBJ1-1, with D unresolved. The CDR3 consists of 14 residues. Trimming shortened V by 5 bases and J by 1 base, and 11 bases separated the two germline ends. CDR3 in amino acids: CASSTRAPNTEAFF. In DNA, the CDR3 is TGTGCCAGCAGTACCCGGGCCCCGAACACTGAAGCTTTCTTT.

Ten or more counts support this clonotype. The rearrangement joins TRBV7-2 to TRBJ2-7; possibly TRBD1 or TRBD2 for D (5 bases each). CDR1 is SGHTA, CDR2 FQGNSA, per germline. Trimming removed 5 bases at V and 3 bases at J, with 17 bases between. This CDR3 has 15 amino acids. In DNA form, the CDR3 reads TGTGCCAGCAGCGAAAGCTGGGACGGATTCTACGAGCAGTACTTC. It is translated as CASSESWDGFYEQYF.

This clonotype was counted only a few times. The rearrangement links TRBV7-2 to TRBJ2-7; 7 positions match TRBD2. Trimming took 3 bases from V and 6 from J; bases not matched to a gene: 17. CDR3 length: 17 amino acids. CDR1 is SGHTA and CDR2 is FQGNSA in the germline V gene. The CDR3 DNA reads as TGTGCCAGCAGCTTTTTTGCTAGCGGAGGAACCCTTTCCGAGCAGTACTTC. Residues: CASSFFASGGTLSEQYF. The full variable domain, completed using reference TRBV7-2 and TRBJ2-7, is GAGVSQSPSNKVTEKGKDVELRCDPISGHTALYWYRQSLGQGLEFLIYFQGNSAPDKSGLPSDRFSAERTGGSVSTLTIQRTQQEDSAVYLCASSFFASGGTLSEQYFGPGTRLTVT.

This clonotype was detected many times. CDR3 amino acids: CASSQGRRANQPQHF. The CDR3 DNA is TGTGCCAGCAGCCAAGGGCGACGGGCCAATCAGCCCCAGCATTTT. The chain is built from TRBV28 and TRBJ1-5; D is uncertain. V gave up 6 bases and J gave up 3 bases, with 15 bases separating them. Germline V gene data show CDR1 as MDHEN and CDR2 as SYDVKM. CDR3 length: 15 residues.

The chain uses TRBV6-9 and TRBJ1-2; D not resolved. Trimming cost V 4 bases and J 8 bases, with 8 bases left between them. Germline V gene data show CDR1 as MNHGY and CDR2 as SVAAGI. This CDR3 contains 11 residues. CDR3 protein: CASSSTGGYTF. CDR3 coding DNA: TGTGCCAGCAGTTCGACCGGCGGCTACACCTTC.

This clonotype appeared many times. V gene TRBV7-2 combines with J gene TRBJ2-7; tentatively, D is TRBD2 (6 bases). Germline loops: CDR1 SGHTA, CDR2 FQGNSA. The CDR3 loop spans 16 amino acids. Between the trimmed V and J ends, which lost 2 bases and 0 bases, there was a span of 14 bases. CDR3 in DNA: TGTGCCAGCAGCTTACTTGGAGGGTTGTCCTCCTACGAGCAGTACTTC. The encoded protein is CASSLLGGLSSYEQYF.

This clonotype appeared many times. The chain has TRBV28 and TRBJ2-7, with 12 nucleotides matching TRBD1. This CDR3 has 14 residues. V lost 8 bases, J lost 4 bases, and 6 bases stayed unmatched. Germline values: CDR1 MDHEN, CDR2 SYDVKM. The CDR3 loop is CASLRDRGRYEQYF. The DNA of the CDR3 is TGTGCCAGCTTGCGGGACAGGGGGCGGTACGAGCAGTACTTC.